The next 18 T cell receptor beta chains were all read from a single sample in a study of blood T cell repertoires in COVID-19. The repertoire was sequenced with immunoSEQ multiplex PCR; TCRdb's copy has only in-frame clones and lacks some. The top ten hold less than 9.5% of the sample, which has about 310,000 clones, just under 90% seen once. Sequencing was performed on PBMCs or T cells enriched from blood (not recorded which). The receptors were gathered from a woman aged 30 to 39 who had recovered from COVID-19.

The J gene is TRBJ1-4, the V gene TRBV19; 9 bases match TRBD1. The V gene end was trimmed by 5 bases and the J gene end by 9 bases; junction bases not matched to a gene: 4. Germline lookup yields CDR1 LNHDA and CDR2 SQIVND (reference sequence). The CDR3 runs 13 residues. CDR3 nucleotide sequence: TGTGCCAGTAGTCTAGGGACAGGGCAAAAACTGTTTTTT. It codes for CASSLGTGQKLFF.

The chain joins TRBV27 to TRBJ1-5, with D hard to call. In germline, CDR1 is MNHEY, CDR2 SMNVEV (reference sequence). V lost 2 bases to trimming and J lost 2 bases, with 10 bases between them. This CDR3 contains 15 residues. CDR3 coding DNA: TGTGCCAGCAGTTTACTTGGGGAGGGCAATCAGCCCCAGCATTTT. It codes for CASSLLGEGNQPQHF.

The chain recombines TRBV3-1 (or the pseudogene TRBV3-2) with TRBJ1-1; D ambiguous. The V gene lost 7 bases and the J gene lost 11 bases, with 14 bases spanning the gap. Germline CDR1 is LGHDT and CDR2 is YNNKEL (reference sequence). The CDR3 is 11 residues long. The CDR3: CASILLWQAFF. The DNA of the CDR3 is TGTGCCAGCATTCTCCTCTGGCAGGCTTTCTTT.

The chain joins TRBV4-1 to TRBJ1-3; D is uncertain. Trimming shortened V by 1 base and J by 2 bases, and 15 bases separated the two germline ends. CDR3 length equals 17 residues. Germline V gives CDR1 MGHRA, CDR2 YSYEKL. The chain's CDR3 is CASSQVEGPGAGNTIYF. The CDR3 nucleotides are TGCGCCAGCAGCCAAGTGGAGGGCCCAGGTGCTGGAAACACCATATATTTT.

This clone was counted between two and nine times. The chain joins TRBV7-9 to TRBJ1-6, with 8 nucleotides matching TRBD1. CDR1 is SEHNR, CDR2 FQNEAQ, per germline (reference sequence). This CDR3 has 14 amino acids. Unmatched junction bases numbered 1, after V lost 2 bases and J lost 7 bases. CDR3 amino acids: CASSLRQGNSPLHF. CDR3 nucleotide sequence: TGTGCCAGCAGCTTACGACAGGGGAATTCACCCCTCCACTTT. The whole variable domain, filled in from reference TRBV7-9 and TRBJ1-6, reads DTGVSQNPRHKITKRGQNVTFRCDPISEHNRLYWYRQTLGQGPEFLTYFQNEAQLEKSRLLSDRFSAERPKGSFSTLEIQRTEQGDSAMYLCASSLRQGNSPLHFGNGTRLTVT.

This chain connects TRBV4-1 to TRBJ2-7, with 7 bases that match TRBD1. J gave up 7 bases and V 2 bases, and 11 bases lay outside the gene matches. Per the germline V gene, CDR1 is MGHRA and CDR2 is YSYEKL. There are 15 residues in the CDR3. The CDR3 DNA follows: TGCGCCAGCAGCCAATTCTATAGGGGGCGGAGGGAGCAGTACTTC. It specifies CASSQFYRGRREQYF.

V is TRBV4-3 and J is TRBJ2-1, with 7 bases identical to TRBD2. V lost 0 bases to trimming and J lost 2 bases; unmatched junction nucleotides: 10. Germline V lookup: CDR1 LGHNA, CDR2 YSLEER. The CDR3 spans 18 residues. CDR3 region: CASSQDGLAGVTYNEQFF. The CDR3 nucleotides read TGCGCCAGCAGCCAAGATGGTCTGGCGGGAGTCACCTACAATGAGCAGTTCTTC.

The chain uses TRBV10-3 and TRBJ1-6; the match to TRBD1 covers 7 bases. The CDR3 consists of 18 residues. Trimming at V came to 2 bases and at J to 8 bases, leaving 15 bases not matched to a gene. Per the germline V gene, CDR1 is ENHRY and CDR2 is SYGVKD. CDR3 nucleotides: TGTGCCATCAGTGAGACCTCCCGGGGGGGACAGTTTTATTCACCCCTCCACTTT. This encodes CAISETSRGGQFYSPLHF.

This clone was detected once. The chain links TRBV7-2 to TRBJ1-1; no reliable D call. Looked up from germline, CDR1 is SGHTA and CDR2 is FQGNSA. CDR3 length: 13 residues. The V end was cut by 6 bases, the J end by 2 bases, with 10 bases between. CDR3: CASRVQRNTEAFF. The CDR3 DNA follows: TGTGCCAGCAGAGTACAGAGAAACACTGAAGCTTTCTTT.

The CDR3 loop reads CASTLKGGPNQPQHF. The CDR3, as DNA: TGTGCCAGCACCTTAAAAGGGGGACCCAATCAGCCCCAGCATTTT. The chain joins TRBV21-1 to TRBJ1-5; the table's D call TRBD1 went unverified against the DNA. TRBV21-1 is a documented pseudogene. The CDR3 consists of 15 residues.

J is TRBJ1-1 and V is TRBV5-4, with D unresolved. Deletions cut 2 bases from V and 4 bases from J, with 9 bases between. The germline CDR1 and CDR2 sequences are SGHNT and YYREEE (reference sequence). The CDR3 sequence is 13 residues long. CDR3 protein: CASSFSLATEAFF. The CDR3 DNA sequence: TGTGCCAGCAGCTTTTCGCTGGCCACTGAAGCTTTCTTT.

V gene TRBV30 combines with J gene TRBJ1-5; a weak D match, TRBD1 (5 bases). CDR3 length equals 12 residues. Looked up from germline, CDR1 is GTSNPN and CDR2 is SVGIG (reference sequence). The CDR3 DNA follows: TGTGCGGCCGATGGGGGGAATCAGCCCCAGCATTTT. Encoded protein: CAADGGNQPQHF.

The gene calls are TRBV7-2 and TRBJ2-5, with D possibly TRBD2 on 5 matching bases. CDR3 length: 13 residues. CDR1 and CDR2 (germline): SGHTA, FQGNSA. The V and J ends lost 6 bases and 5 bases respectively, with 13 bases between them. The CDR3 region is CASSPRAIETQYF. The CDR3 DNA sequence: TGTGCCAGCAGTCCGCGGGCGATTGAGACCCAGTACTTC.

The rearrangement links TRBV28 to TRBJ1-1; D unresolved. Looked up from germline, CDR1 is MDHEN and CDR2 is SYDVKM. V lost 1 base and J 6 bases, leaving 15 bases between the germline ends. The CDR3 is 15 amino acids. CDR3 in DNA: TGTGCCAGCAGTTTATCCGCCGAGGGTCCTGCTGAAGCTTTCTTT. It codes for CASSLSAEGPAEAFF. Using reference TRBV28 and TRBJ1-1 for the parts outside the CDR3, the full variable domain is DVKVTQSSRYLVKRTGEKVFLECVQDMDHENMFWYRQDPGLGLRLIYFSYDVKMKEKGDIPEGYSVSREKKERFSLILESASTNQTSMYLCASSLSAEGPAEAFFGQGTRLTVV.

As DNA, the CDR3 is TGTGCCGGTCTAAGAGGCGAGAACACTGAAGCTTTCTTT. The encoded protein is CAGLRGENTEAFF. The chain employs TRBV18 and TRBJ1-1; D unresolved. V was pared by 11 bases and J by 1 base, with 14 bases between. The CDR3 is made up of 13 amino acids. CDR1 is KGHSH, CDR2 LQKENI, per germline.

The chain couples TRBV5-1 to TRBJ1-2; TRBD1 agrees at 9 bases. From germline, CDR1 is SGHRS and CDR2 YFSETQ. The junction had 9 bases not matched to a gene; V was cut back by 4 bases and J by 8 bases. The CDR3 consists of 14 residues. CDR3 bases: TGCGCCAGCAGCATGGACAGGGGACTGAGGGGCTACACCTTC. This translates into CASSMDRGLRGYTF.

Only a few counts were recorded for this clone. V and J are TRBV11-2 and TRBJ1-4; D possibly corresponds to TRBD1 (6 bases). Trimming left V 2 bases short and J 3 bases short, with 16 bases between. This CDR3 spans 17 amino acids. The germline gives CDR1 SGHAT, CDR2 FQNNGV. This chain's CDR3 is CASSLWAGRGANEKLFF. For the CDR3, the DNA is TGTGCCAGCAGCTTATGGGCCGGGAGGGGGGCTAATGAAAAACTGTTTTTT.

This chain uses TRBV3-1 (or the pseudogene TRBV3-2) with TRBJ2-5; D is unresolved. The CDR3 totals 13 residues. The germline V and J ends were trimmed by 4 bases and 9 bases, with 15 bases remaining between them. Germline CDR1 LGHDT, CDR2 YNNKEL (reference sequence). CDR3 loop: CASSRALFRSQYF. Here the CDR3 DNA reads TGTGCCAGCAGCCGGGCCCTCTTTCGGTCCCAGTACTTC.